The source of this TCR beta chain is a study of T-cell memory formation after mild COVID-19. The CDR3 covers 11 residues. Germline CDR1 and CDR2: MNHEY and SVGEGT. V dropped 0 bases and J dropped 5 bases, with 1 base sitting between them. From the 5' RACE reads, TCRdb called clonotypes with MiXCR, one entry per CDR3 protein. The table lists about 390,000 distinct CDR3 sequences, approximately 15% of them singletons. Study results and caveats: Largely, contracting CD4+ clones fell within CM and EM, and contracting CD8+ clones within EMRA. A second wave expanding day 15 to 37 was CD4+-biased; contracting clones were balanced. Whether second-wave clones peaking at day 37 were SARS-CoV-2 specific went unconfirmed.

This clonotype was counted a few times. Antigen unknown. The chain carries TRBV6-2 or TRBV6-3 and TRBJ1-1; D gene uncertain. Sequencing was performed on PBMCs or a T cell subset sorted from them (not recorded which). The TCR was taken from a man younger than 35 who had mild COVID-19 (a few samples of this study predate the infection). Cell type and time point are not known. This CDR3 is CASSYSTEAFF. The CDR3 DNA reads as TGTGCCAGCAGTTACTCGACTGAAGCTTTCTTT.